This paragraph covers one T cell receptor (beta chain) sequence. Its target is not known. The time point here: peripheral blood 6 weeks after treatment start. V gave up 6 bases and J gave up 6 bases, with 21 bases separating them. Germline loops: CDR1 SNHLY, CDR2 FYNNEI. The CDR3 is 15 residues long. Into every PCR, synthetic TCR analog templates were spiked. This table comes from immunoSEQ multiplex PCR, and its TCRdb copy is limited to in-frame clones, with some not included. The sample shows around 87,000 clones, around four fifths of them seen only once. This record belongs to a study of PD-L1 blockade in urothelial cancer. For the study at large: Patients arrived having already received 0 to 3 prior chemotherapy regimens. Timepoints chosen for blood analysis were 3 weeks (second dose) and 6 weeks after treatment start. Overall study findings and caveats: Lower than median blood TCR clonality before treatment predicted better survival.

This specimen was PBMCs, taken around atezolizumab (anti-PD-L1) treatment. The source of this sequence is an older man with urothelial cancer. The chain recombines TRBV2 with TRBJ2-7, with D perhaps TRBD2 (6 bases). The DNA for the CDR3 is TGTGCCAGCAGGCCGAGCCTATTCCGGAGGGCCGAGCAGTACTTC. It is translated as CASRPSLFRRAEQYF.